The 18 T cell receptor beta chains listed next were all sequenced from one sample in a study of blood T cell repertoires in COVID-19. Using immunoSEQ multiplex PCR, the repertoire was profiled, and TCRdb retains in-frame clones only, with some absent. The sample carries some 210,000 clones, approximately 90% recorded once. Source material: peripheral blood. Receptors originate from a woman aged 40-49 years with acute or convalescent COVID-19.

This clone has a single count. The chain combines TRBV4-1 with TRBJ1-2, with D unclear. CDR3 size: 15 residues. V was clipped by 1 base and J by 3 bases, with 12 bases between them. Germline CDR1 MGHRA, CDR2 YSYEKL. CDR3 sequence reads: CASSQASGEHYGYTF. The CDR3 nucleotides are TGCGCCAGCAGCCAAGCAAGTGGGGAGCACTATGGCTACACCTTC.

In its sample, this clone was seen once. The chain joins TRBV9 to TRBJ2-5; 7 bases line up with TRBD2. Germline V gene data show CDR1 as SGDLS and CDR2 as YYNGEE. The CDR3 is made up of 14 amino acids. V lost 2 bases, J lost 5 bases, and 6 bases stayed unmatched. The CDR3 is CASSVSAGPETQYF. DNA of the CDR3: TGTGCCAGCAGCGTTTCAGCGGGGCCGGAGACCCAGTACTTC. Full variable domain (outside the CDR3, taken from reference TRBV9 and TRBJ2-5): DSGVTQTPKHLITATGQRVTLRCSPRSGDLSVYWYQQSLDQGLQFLIQYYNGEERAKGNILERFSAQQFPDLHSELNLSSLELGDSALYFCASSVSAGPETQYFGPGTRLLVL.

This chain joins TRBV2 and TRBJ1-1; 12 positions agree with TRBD1. The germline CDR1 and CDR2 sequences are SNHLY and FYNNEI. The ends lost 5 bases at V and 4 bases at J; junction bases unmatched: 17. The CDR3 is 19 residues long. The CDR3 bases are TGTGCCAGCAGTCTTACTATAGCTGGGACAGGGGGCGTGAGCACTGAAGCTTTCTTT. It specifies CASSLTIAGTGGVSTEAFF. The full variable domain, in which reference TRBV2 and TRBJ1-1 provide the parts outside the CDR3, is EPEVTQTPSHQVTQMGQEVILRCVPISNHLYFYWYRQILGQKVEFLVSFYNNEISEKSEIFDDQFSVERPDGSNFTLKIRSTKLEDSAMYFCASSLTIAGTGGVSTEAFFGQGTRLTVV.

The sample holds one count of this clone. The chain carries TRBV30 and TRBJ1-2, with D perhaps matching TRBD1 (6 bases). The CDR3 totals 15 residues. Germline CDR1 and CDR2: GTSNPN and SVGIG (reference sequence). V shed 0 bases and J shed 4 bases, with 15 bases lying between them. CDR3 protein: CAWSVLKGVAYGYTF. In nucleotides, the CDR3 is TGTGCCTGGAGTGTACTCAAGGGGGTCGCCTATGGCTACACCTTC. Complete variable domain (other parts from reference TRBV30 and TRBJ1-2): SQTIHQWPATLVQPVGSPLSLECTVEGTSNPNLYWYRQAAGRGLQLLFYSVGIGQISSEVPQNLSASRPQDRQFILSSKKLLLSDSGFYLCAWSVLKGVAYGYTFGSGTRLTVV.

The chain recombines TRBV5-1 with TRBJ2-2; tentative D call: TRBD2 (7 bases). Trimming removed 3 bases from V and 0 bases from J, with 12 bases in between. The germline V gene has CDR1 SGHRS and CDR2 YFSETQ. The CDR3 totals 16 residues. The CDR3 sequence: CASSWGRGPNTGELFF. DNA of the CDR3: TGCGCCAGCAGCTGGGGGCGGGGGCCGAACACCGGGGAGCTGTTTTTT. Filled out from reference TRBV5-1 and TRBJ2-2, the complete variable domain reads KAGVTQTPRYLIKTRGQQVTLSCSPISGHRSVSWYQQTPGQGLQFLFEYFSETQRNKGNFPGRFSGRQFSNSRSEMNVSTLELGDSALYLCASSWGRGPNTGELFFGEGSRLTVL.

This clone occurred a few times. V gene TRBV11-2 combines with J gene TRBJ2-3; TRBD1 matches at 7 bases. V lost 3 bases, J lost 9 bases, and 0 bases stayed unmatched. The CDR3 contains 11 residues. Germline CDR1 reads SGHAT; CDR2 reads FQNNGV. The CDR3 nucleotides read TGTGCCAGCAGCTTCAGGGGGACGCAGTATTTT. This encodes CASSFRGTQYF.

The chain uses TRBV19 and TRBJ1-1; D might be TRBD1 (6 bases). The CDR3 runs to 12 residues. V lost 11 bases, J lost 9 bases, and 19 bases lay in between. In germline, CDR1 is LNHDA, CDR2 SQIVND (reference sequence). The chain's CDR3 is CACHRDGQKAFF. In nucleotides, the CDR3 is TGTGCCTGCCACAGGGACGGGCAAAAAGCTTTCTTT.

The rearrangement uses TRBV7-9 and TRBJ2-5; 10 positions match TRBD1. This CDR3 region has 16 residues. V trimming: 2 bases; J trimming: 4 bases; junction bases outside the gene matches: 7. Germline V lookup: CDR1 SEHNR, CDR2 FQNEAQ (reference sequence). CDR3 in DNA: TGTGCCAGCAGCTTACTGGGACAGGGGATGGGAGAGACCCAGTACTTC. It specifies CASSLLGQGMGETQYF.

This chain uses TRBV3-1 (or the pseudogene TRBV3-2) with TRBJ2-7; tentatively, D is TRBD1 (6 bases). The CDR3 is 16 amino acids. Looked up from germline, CDR1 is LGHDT and CDR2 is YNNKEL (reference sequence). V was trimmed by 2 bases and J by 0 bases, leaving 14 bases between them. The CDR3 coding sequence is TGTGCCAGCAGCCAAAGTGCTAGGACAGACTCCTACGAGCAGTACGTC. Translation gives CASSQSARTDSYEQYV.

A single count supports this clone. V is TRBV10-3 and J is TRBJ1-3; 11 bases are a match to TRBD1. Germline values: CDR1 ENHRY, CDR2 SYGVKD. The CDR3 has 18 residues. V lost 6 bases, J lost 0 bases, and 10 bases stayed unmatched. CDR3 residues: CAIRQWTGGASSGNTIYF. CDR3 in DNA: TGTGCCATCAGGCAATGGACAGGGGGCGCGAGCTCTGGAAACACCATATATTTT.

The CDR3 DNA is TGTGCCAGCAGCCGGACAGGGTTTGGCGGGGAGCTGTTTTTT. Protein product: CASSRTGFGGELFF. The rearrangement joins TRBV7-9 to TRBJ2-2; TRBD1 matches 8 bases. The CDR3 consists of 14 residues. V shed 5 bases and J 7 bases; nucleotides not matched to a gene: 6. Germline CDR1 is SEHNR and CDR2 is FQNEAQ (reference sequence).

CDR3: CASSPSPGQGYTDTQYF. CDR3 sequence (DNA): TGTGCCAGTAGTCCTTCCCCGGGACAGGGCTACACAGATACGCAGTATTTT. This rearrangement joins TRBV19 to TRBJ2-3; 9 bases agree with TRBD1. J was trimmed by 2 bases and V by 5 bases; bases with no gene match: 11. This CDR3 contains 17 residues. CDR1 and CDR2 (germline): LNHDA, SQIVND (reference sequence).

The chain couples TRBV7-9 to TRBJ2-5, with a possible D match to TRBD2 (5 bases). Germline-derived CDR1 and CDR2 are SEHNR and FQNEAQ (reference sequence). The CDR3 is made up of 14 amino acids. V dropped 7 bases and J dropped 5 bases, with 17 bases sitting between them. Here the CDR3 reads CASNSLRGGETQYF. The CDR3 DNA reads as TGTGCCAGCAACTCTCTCCGCGGCGGGGAGACCCAGTACTTC.

V usage is TRBV10-3 and J usage is TRBJ1-6; D not resolved. The germline gives CDR1 ENHRY, CDR2 SYGVKD. The CDR3 is made up of 15 amino acids. Trimming shortened V by 2 bases and J by 0 bases, and 5 bases separated the two germline ends. The CDR3 reads CAISEESSYNSPLHF. As DNA, the CDR3 is TGTGCCATCAGTGAGGAGAGCTCCTATAATTCACCCCTCCACTTT.

V is TRBV3-1 (or the pseudogene TRBV3-2) and J is TRBJ1-2; no reliable D call. Germline V gives CDR1 LGHDT, CDR2 YNNKEL (reference sequence). V was cut by 1 base and J by 7 bases, with 7 bases left in between. The CDR3 length is 12 residues. CDR3 amino acids: CASSQVRSGYTF. CDR3 bases: TGTGCCAGCAGCCAAGTCCGGAGTGGCTACACCTTC.

Of note for this clone: The sample has other DNA sequences that encode this CDR3 too. The chain links TRBV18 to TRBJ1-2; no clear D. V was pared by 3 bases and J by 3 bases, with 8 bases between. The CDR3 extends over 13 amino acids. Germline V gene sequence: CDR1 KGHSH, CDR2 LQKENI. The CDR3 spells CASSPGGDYGYTF. Here the CDR3 DNA reads TGTGCCAGCTCACCCGGCGGGGACTATGGCTACACCTTC.

The chain links TRBV9 to TRBJ1-4, with 7 nucleotides matching TRBD1. Germline loops: CDR1 SGDLS, CDR2 YYNGEE. V was clipped by 3 bases and J by 8 bases; unmatched bases: 7. The CDR3 totals 14 residues. The CDR3 sequence: CASSGGQSSEKLFF. The CDR3 region has the DNA TGTGCCAGCAGCGGGGGACAGTCGAGCGAAAAACTGTTTTTT.

The rearrangement joins TRBV5-5 to TRBJ2-1; TRBD2 matches 7 bases. Looked up from germline, CDR1 is SGHKS and CDR2 is YYEKEE (reference sequence). With V trimmed by 4 bases and J by 8 bases, 12 bases remained unmatched. This CDR3 is built from 15 residues. CDR3 in DNA: TGTGCCAGCAGCACATTTCGGACTAGTTGGGATGAGCAGTTCTTC. This codes for CASSTFRTSWDEQFF.